Listed below are T cell receptor beta chains from one sample, sequenced in a study of T cell repertoires in cytomegalovirus infection. TCRdb re-called the reads through MiXCR, storing one row per CDR3 protein. The data show under 350,000 distinct CDR3 sequences, more than 8% seen once. Input material: PBMCs. The receptors shown here come from a human donor in good health (CMV status not recorded). Some clones in this sample may be carry-over from other donors' samples. Both conserved end residues are part of each CDR3.

j_call v_call cdr3_aa
TRBJ2-3 TRBV29-1 CSVIRQADTQYF
TRBJ2-5 TRBV6-2/TRBV6-3 CASSHGLAGGRETQYF
TRBJ2-3 TRBV7-9 CASSPTGGSTDTQYF
TRBJ2-5 TRBV7-2 CASSLGAGETQYF
TRBJ2-3 TRBV7-2 CASSLLGAVGTDTQYF
TRBJ2-3 TRBV7-2 CASSSAGGAGGQDTQYF
TRBJ1-5 TRBV24-1 CATSDSPESLGNQPQHF
TRBJ2-1 TRBV12-3/TRBV12-4 CASSLSGAGEQFF
TRBJ2-3 TRBV27 CASSEGLPSTDTQYF
TRBJ1-1 TRBV6-2/TRBV6-3 CASSYRAGTGFLQLNTEAFF
TRBJ2-1 TRBV27 CASLNWSSYNEQFF
TRBJ2-2 TRBV7-2 CASSPTVLWGTGELFF
TRBJ2-3 TRBV6-2/TRBV6-3 CASSRGADTQYF
TRBJ2-7 TRBV11-2 CASSPSRTASYEQYF
TRBJ1-1 TRBV30 CAWSVGGGGNRKAFF
TRBJ1-1 TRBV7-6 CASMSSWGAGTEAFF